Sequencing of this TCR beta chain was carried out in a study of blood T cell repertoires in COVID-19. Study context: Samples representing acute and convalescent COVID-19 were sourced from the United States, Italy and Spain.

V dropped 1 base and J dropped 3 bases, with 14 bases sitting between them. There are 17 residues in the CDR3. Germline loops: CDR1 KGHDR, CDR2 SFDVKD. Cohort assignment relied on participant-reported clinical history. Sequencing was performed with immunoSEQ multiplex PCR; in TCRdb, only in-frame clones are kept and a portion is missing. The table lists about 260,000 clones, about 81% of them singletons. Sequenced material: PBMCs or T cells enriched from blood (not recorded which). The rearrangement uses TRBV24-1 and TRBJ2-2, with D possibly matching TRBD2 (5 bases). The sequence was obtained from a man younger than 45 with acute COVID-19. The CDR3 here is CATSDFGVLGDTGELFF. In DNA, the CDR3 is TGTGCCACCAGTGATTTCGGGGTCCTCGGGGACACCGGGGAGCTGTTTTTT.